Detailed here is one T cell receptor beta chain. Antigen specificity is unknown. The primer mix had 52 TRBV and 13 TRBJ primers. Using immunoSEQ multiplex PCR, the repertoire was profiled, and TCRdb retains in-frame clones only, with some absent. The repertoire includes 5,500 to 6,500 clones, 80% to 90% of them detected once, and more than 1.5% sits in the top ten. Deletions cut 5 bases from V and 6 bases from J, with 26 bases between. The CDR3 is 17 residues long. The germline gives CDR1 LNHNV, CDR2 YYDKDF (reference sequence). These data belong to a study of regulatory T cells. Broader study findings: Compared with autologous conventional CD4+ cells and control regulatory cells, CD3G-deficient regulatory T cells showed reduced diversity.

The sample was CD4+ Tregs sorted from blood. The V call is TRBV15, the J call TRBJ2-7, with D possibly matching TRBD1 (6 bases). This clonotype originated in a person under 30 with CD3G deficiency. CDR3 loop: CATSRSLLQGRGSEQYF. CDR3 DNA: TGTGCCACCAGCCGTTCCTTGCTCCAGGGAAGGGGGTCCGAGCAGTACTTC.